Each of the 30 T cell receptor beta chains below was sequenced from the same sample in a study. Treg sorting used a CD4+CD25+CD127-/low gate. TCRdb itself ran the 5' RACE reads through MiXCR, one entry per CDR3 protein. The repertoire has about 55,000 distinct CDR3 sequences, roughly 20% of them found once; the top ten carry roughly 2.9%. The sample comprised tumor-infiltrating Tregs sorted from the breast tumor. Every receptor here comes from a female donor with breast cancer.

The chain recombines TRBV20-1 with TRBJ1-1; 7 bases are shared with TRBD1. Germline trimming cut 5 bases from V and 0 bases from J; bases unmatched to any gene: 9. CDR1 is DFQATT, CDR2 SNEGSKA, per germline (reference sequence). The length of the CDR3 is 15 residues. As DNA, the CDR3 is TGCAGTGCTCCCCTCGCGGACAGGCTGAACACTGAAGCTTTCTTT. Protein sequence: CSAPLADRLNTEAFF.

The chain combines TRBV12-3 or TRBV12-4 with TRBJ2-2; TRBD1 matches 7 bases. The trim removed 5 bases at V and 5 bases at J, leaving 5 bases unmatched. This CDR3 spans 14 amino acids. CDR3 loop: CASSPNRGTGELFF. CDR3 bases: TGTGCCAGCAGTCCGAACAGGGGTACCGGGGAGCTGTTTTTT.

The rearrangement uses TRBV12-3 or TRBV12-4 and TRBJ2-1, with 16 bases identical to TRBD2. The CDR3 loop spans 18 amino acids. Losses at the gene ends were 5 bases for V and 1 base for J; bases not matched to a gene: 5. The CDR3 DNA reads TGTGCCAGCAGTCCGGGGACTAGCGGGAGGGCTTCCTACAATGAGCAGTTCTTC. Translating gives CASSPGTSGRASYNEQFF.

In its sample, this clonotype was seen a few times. The chain uses TRBV18 and TRBJ2-7; possible D gene TRBD1, 6 bases. Germline loops: CDR1 KGHSH, CDR2 LQKENI. The CDR3 has 14 residues. Between the trimmed V and J ends, which lost 0 bases and 7 bases, there was a span of 13 bases. The CDR3 nucleotides read TGTGCCAGCTCACCACCCGACAGGTCGTGGGAGCAGTACTTC. It encodes CASSPPDRSWEQYF.

V and J are TRBV24-1 and TRBJ2-2; D possibly uses TRBD1 or TRBD2 (5 bases each). CDR1 is KGHDR, CDR2 SFDVKD, per germline. Trimming left V 9 bases short and J 1 base short, with 8 bases between. CDR3 length equals 13 residues. The CDR3 DNA follows: TGTGCCACCGGGACGGAGAACACCGGGGAGCTGTTTTTT. Its protein is CATGTENTGELFF.

The V call is TRBV11-3, the J call TRBJ2-1, with TRBD2 identical over 8 bases. V lost 6 bases and J lost 16; bases outside the gene matches: 11. This CDR3 comprises 12 residues. Germline V gives CDR1 SGHNT, CDR2 YENEEA. The CDR3 region is CASSPTGTRAFF. The CDR3 nucleotides are TGTGCCAGCAGTCCCACCGGGACTAGGGCCTTCTTC.

This clonotype was recorded many times. J is TRBJ1-4 and V is TRBV7-2; 7 bases are shared with TRBD1. CDR1 and CDR2 from the germline V gene are SGHTA and FQGNSA. Trimming removed 0 bases from V and 8 bases from J; junction bases left unmatched: 6. The length of the CDR3 is 15 residues. The CDR3 reads CASSLARTGREKLFF. The CDR3 coding sequence is TGTGCCAGCAGCTTAGCCAGGACAGGCCGCGAAAAACTGTTTTTT.

V is TRBV6-4 and J is TRBJ2-2, with D unclear. The germline gives CDR1 MRHNA, CDR2 SNTAGT. This CDR3 has 15 amino acids. Between the trimmed V and J ends, which lost 5 bases and 4 bases, there was a span of 14 bases. The CDR3 loop is CASSPTTTTTGELFF. The DNA for the CDR3 is TGTGCCAGCAGTCCTACCACGACAACCACCGGGGAGCTGTTTTTT.

This clonotype was detected ten times or more. The gene calls are TRBV6-5 and TRBJ2-1, with 8 bases matching TRBD2. This CDR3 is built from 15 residues. V shed 5 bases, J shed 8 bases, and the junction held 11 bases outside the gene matches. Germline V gene data show CDR1 as MNHEY and CDR2 as SVGAGI. This CDR3 is CASSPSWREDDEQFF. The CDR3 DNA reads as TGTGCCAGCAGTCCCTCCTGGCGGGAGGATGATGAGCAGTTCTTC.

This clonotype has at least ten counts. The rearrangement joins TRBV6-6 to TRBJ1-3; tentatively, D is TRBD1 (5 bases). V lost 6 bases and J 3 bases, leaving 12 bases between the germline ends. The CDR3 is 14 residues long. The germline V gene encodes CDR1 MNHNY and CDR2 SVGAGI (reference sequence). CDR3 protein: CASSDQGFGNTIYF. In DNA form, the CDR3 reads TGTGCCAGCAGCGACCAGGGCTTTGGAAACACCATATATTTT.

This clonotype has just a few counts. V is TRBV11-3 and J is TRBJ2-1; D is possibly TRBD1 or TRBD2 (5 bases each). Trimming left V 0 bases short and J 6 bases short, with 12 bases between. Germline CDR1 SGHNT, CDR2 YENEEA. This CDR3 contains 15 residues. DNA for the CDR3: TGTGCCAGCAGCTTAGATTCGGGACGGGGCAATGAGCAGTTCTTC. Protein product: CASSLDSGRGNEQFF. The whole variable domain, remainder taken from reference TRBV11-3 and TRBJ2-1, is EAGVVQSPRYKIIEKKQPVAFWCNPISGHNTLYWYLQNLGQGPELLIRYENEEAVDDSQLPKDRFSAERLKGVDSTLKIQPAELGDSAVYLCASSLDSGRGNEQFFGPGTRLTVL.

The chain is built from TRBV20-1 and TRBJ2-7; TRBD1 or TRBD2 may be the D gene (6 bases each). The germline CDR1 and CDR2 sequences are DFQATT and SNEGSKA (reference sequence). V lost 0 bases, J lost 0 bases, and 18 bases lay in between. This CDR3 contains 17 residues. The CDR3 spells CSARDQKRGDDSYEQYF. The CDR3 DNA is TGCAGTGCTAGAGATCAGAAGAGGGGGGACGACTCCTACGAGCAGTACTTC.

This clonotype was counted many times. This chain joins TRBV6-6 and TRBJ2-3; tentative D call: TRBD1 (6 bases). Germline V CDR1 and CDR2: MNHNY, SVGAGI (reference sequence). The CDR3 is 16 amino acids. Between the trimmed V and J ends, which lost 4 bases and 1 base, there was a span of 15 bases. CDR3 nucleotide sequence: TGTGCCAGCAGTTTTACAGGGAATCGAGGCACAGATACGCAGTATTTT. Translation gives CASSFTGNRGTDTQYF.

V is TRBV20-1 and J is TRBJ2-1; perhaps TRBD2 as D (6 bases). Trimming cost V 0 bases and J 8 bases, with 14 bases left between them. The CDR3 spans 14 residues. Germline V gene data show CDR1 as DFQATT and CDR2 as SNEGSKA (reference sequence). The CDR3 protein is CSARDMAGSDEQFF. CDR3 bases: TGCAGTGCTAGAGATATGGCGGGGTCCGATGAGCAGTTCTTC.

J is TRBJ1-5 and V is TRBV12-3 or TRBV12-4, with D tentatively TRBD1 (5 bases). The CDR3 is 15 residues long. V lost 3 bases and J lost 0, with 9 bases in between. The CDR3 DNA follows: TGTGCCAGCAGTTTTAGGGGTTATAGCAATCAGCCCCAGCATTTT. As protein: CASSFRGYSNQPQHF.

In this sample, this clonotype turned up a few times. The chain's CDR3 is CASSERTGGHNEQFF. DNA of the CDR3: TGTGCCAGCAGTGAAAGAACAGGGGGACACAATGAGCAGTTCTTC. The chain is built from TRBV6-1 and TRBJ2-1, with 8 bases fitting TRBD1. The V and J ends lost 2 bases and 5 bases, in that order; junction bases with no gene match: 5. The CDR3 loop spans 15 amino acids. Germline V lookup: CDR1 MNHNS, CDR2 SASEGT.

V gene TRBV20-1 combines with J gene TRBJ2-3; perhaps TRBD2 as D (5 bases). This CDR3 has 13 residues. Trimming removed 1 base at V and 6 bases at J, with 11 bases between. CDR1 is DFQATT and CDR2 is SNEGSKA in the germline V gene (reference sequence). Written as DNA, the CDR3 is TGCAGTGCTAGAGTCGGCGGGTCTGATACGCAGTATTTT. Its protein product is CSARVGGSDTQYF.

In DNA form, the CDR3 reads TGCGCCAGCAACCGGGGACAGGGTAGCCACGAGCAGTACTTC. Its protein product is CASNRGQGSHEQYF. The rearrangement joins TRBV5-1 to TRBJ2-7, with 9 bases fitting TRBD1. The V segment lost 6 bases and the J segment 5 bases; nucleotides outside the gene matches: 9. The V gene's germline CDR1 is SGHRS and CDR2 YFSETQ. The CDR3 has 14 amino acids.

This clonotype has at least ten counts. The chain combines TRBV7-3 with TRBJ1-1, with 7 bases lining up with TRBD1. The CDR3 has 13 amino acids. Germline V gives CDR1 SGHTA, CDR2 FQGTGA. Trimming took 5 bases from V and 1 from J; bases not matched to a gene: 1. The CDR3 spells CASSRQGNTEAFF. The CDR3, as DNA: TGTGCCAGCAGCCGACAGGGGAACACTGAAGCTTTCTTT. Variable domain in full (rest from reference TRBV7-3 and TRBJ1-1): GAGVSQTPSNKVTEKGKYVELRCDPISGHTALYWYRQSLGQGPEFLIYFQGTGAADDSGLPNDRFFAVRPEGSVSTLKIQRTERGDSAVYLCASSRQGNTEAFFGQGTRLTVV.

The chain combines TRBV12-3 or TRBV12-4 with TRBJ1-5; D is ambiguous. The CDR3 has 14 residues. The V gene lost 6 bases and the J gene lost 0 bases, with 9 bases spanning the gap. This CDR3 is CASSPSNSNQPQHF. In nucleotides, the CDR3 is TGTGCCAGCAGCCCCAGTAATAGCAATCAGCCCCAGCATTTT.

This clonotype appeared a few times. The chain links TRBV12-3 or TRBV12-4 to TRBJ2-1; possible D gene TRBD1, 7 bases. Trimming left V 6 bases short and J 4 bases short, with 19 bases between. The CDR3 is made up of 16 amino acids. The CDR3 loop reads CASSGGGLLAYNEQFF. In DNA form, the CDR3 reads TGTGCCAGCAGCGGAGGGGGCCTCTTAGCTTACAATGAGCAGTTCTTC.

This clonotype was picked up many times. The V and J genes are TRBV5-1 and TRBJ1-4; D is unresolved. Germline assignment: CDR1 SGHRS and CDR2 YFSETQ. Trimming took 0 bases from V and 3 from J, leaving 6 bases between them. The CDR3 runs to 14 residues. This CDR3 is CASSLGSANEKLFF. Written as DNA, the CDR3 is TGCGCCAGCAGCTTGGGAAGCGCTAATGAAAAACTGTTTTTT.

This clonotype was recorded many times. CDR3 in amino acids: CSVTGGDLYGYTF. DNA of the CDR3: TGCAGTGTCACAGGGGGGGACCTATATGGCTACACCTTC. The chain joins TRBV20-1 to TRBJ1-2, with 8 bases fitting TRBD1. J lost 5 bases, V lost 7 bases, and 9 bases had no gene match. CDR1 DFQATT and CDR2 SNEGSKA come from the germline V gene (reference sequence). The CDR3 length is 13 residues.

This clonotype was observed a handful of times. The chain combines TRBV12-3 or TRBV12-4 with TRBJ2-1, with D tentatively TRBD2 (6 bases). V gave up 7 bases and J gave up 0 bases, with 13 bases separating them. The CDR3 totals 15 residues. Here the CDR3 DNA reads TGTGCCAGCACACAACGGGAGAGCTCCTACAATGAGCAGTTCTTC. Its translation is CASTQRESSYNEQFF.

This clonotype was counted ten times or more. V gene TRBV2 combines with J gene TRBJ2-1; 12 bases are shared with TRBD2. The CDR3 totals 13 residues. From germline, CDR1 is SNHLY and CDR2 FYNNEI. V gave up 4 bases and J gave up 9 bases; unmatched junction bases: 1. In DNA, the CDR3 is TGTGCCAGCAGTGCTAGCGGGAGGGCTGAGCAGTTCTTC. Translating gives CASSASGRAEQFF.

A few counts support this clonotype. This sequence joins TRBV7-2 and TRBJ1-2; D uncertain. CDR1 is SGHTA, CDR2 FQGNSA, per germline. This CDR3 is built from 13 residues. Trimming pared 5 bases from V and 2 bases from J, leaving 9 bases between. CDR3 loop: CASSPDGNYGYTF. In DNA, the CDR3 is TGTGCCAGCAGCCCCGACGGCAACTATGGCTACACCTTC.

This clonotype was seen ten or more times. The chain carries TRBV24-1 and TRBJ2-1, with 7 positions matching TRBD2. The CDR3 runs 14 residues. Looked up from germline, CDR1 is KGHDR and CDR2 is SFDVKD. Trimming at V came to 2 bases and at J to 9 bases, leaving 6 bases not matched to a gene. The CDR3 loop is CATSDWTTSTEQFF. The CDR3 DNA sequence: TGTGCCACCAGTGATTGGACGACTAGCACTGAGCAGTTCTTC.

This clonotype was observed a handful of times. The chain joins TRBV5-1 to TRBJ2-6, with D tentatively TRBD1 (5 bases). V was cut by 2 bases and J by 3 bases, with 9 bases left in between. CDR1 SGHRS and CDR2 YFSETQ come from the germline V gene. The CDR3 loop spans 15 amino acids. CDR3 sequence: CASSFRVNGANVLTF. CDR3 coding DNA: TGCGCCAGCAGCTTCAGGGTGAATGGGGCCAACGTCCTGACTTTC.

This clonotype came up once. A much larger clone sits a single nucleotide away, making a read error possible. The V and J genes are TRBV20-1 and TRBJ1-1; D unclear. Trimming shortened V by 2 bases and J by 4 bases, and 14 bases separated the two germline ends. The V gene's germline CDR1 is DFQATT and CDR2 SNEGSKA (reference sequence). The CDR3 has 14 amino acids. CDR3 sequence reads: CSARLSRSGTEAFF. The CDR3 DNA sequence: TGCAGTGCTAGATTGTCTCGAAGCGGCACTGAAGCTTTCTTT.

CDR3 bases: TGCGCCAGCAGCCCCTTGGGACAGATAAACTACGAGCAGTACTTC. Translating it yields CASSPLGQINYEQYF. The V gene is TRBV5-1, the J gene TRBJ2-7, with 7 positions matching TRBD1. V lost 4 bases, J lost 3 bases, and 10 bases stayed unmatched. The CDR3 runs 15 residues. Germline V gene lookup returns CDR1 SGHRS and CDR2 YFSETQ.